Included here is one T cell receptor (beta chain) sequence, with context. Antigen unknown. These data belong to a study of shared clonotypes between healthy human individuals. Overall study findings and caveats: Rarefaction analysis demonstrated incomplete sorted-subset sequencing notwithstanding large depth. Clonotype sharing among donors likely depends on sequencing depth.

CDR3 length equals 14 residues. Germline V gene sequence: CDR1 GTSNPN, CDR2 SVGIG (reference sequence). J was trimmed by 9 bases and V by 2 bases; bases with no gene match: 6. The protocol was immunoSEQ multiplex PCR, while the TCRdb copy is restricted to in-frame clones and leaves out a portion. The sample contains more than 2,000,000 clones, over 85% of which appear only once. Sequenced: naive CD4+ T cells sorted from blood. Sample subset: CD45RA+ positively selected. This TCR derives from a man between 18 and 29 years old in good health. The rearrangement joins TRBV30 to TRBJ2-1, with TRBD1 identical over 11 bases. The CDR3 nucleotides read TGTGCCTGGAGTCCGGGACAGGGGGTGGGTGAGCAGTTCTTC. Translating gives CAWSPGQGVGEQFF.